This T cell receptor (beta chain) was found in a study of T cell changes during pregnancy in multiple sclerosis. TCRdb's table, derived via immunoSEQ multiplex PCR, lists solely in-frame clones and lacks some. The top ten clones hold under 0.7% of a sample with tens of thousands of clones, roughly nine tenths of them seen once. CDR3 length: 16 amino acids. V was clipped by 0 bases and J by 2 bases, with 8 bases between them. Germline V CDR1 and CDR2: MNHEY, SVGAGI. The V call is TRBV6-5, the J call TRBJ2-6; no clear D. The sample consisted of CD4+ T cells from peripheral blood mononuclear cells, taken in the first trimester of pregnancy. The sequence derives from a female donor with multiple sclerosis, enrolled in a pregnancy study. CDR3 in DNA: TGTGCCAGCAGTTACTCTAGCCCACCTGGGGCCAACGTCCTGACTTTC. This translates into CASSYSSPPGANVLTF.